The T cell receptor beta chain under discussion was sequenced for a study of OX40 agonist ivuxolimab in advanced cancers. The CDR3 covers 17 residues. From germline, CDR1 is GTSNPN and CDR2 SVGIG (reference sequence). Trimming took 1 base from V and 2 from J, leaving 20 bases between them. TCRdb's table, derived via immunoSEQ multiplex PCR, lists solely in-frame clones and lacks some. Of roughly 73,000 clones detected, over 85% appear once; the ten largest clones hold over 2.5%. On this clone: Its antigen is not known.

Overall study results and limits: Relative to CD4+, CD8+ T cells held more expanded clones on average. Clonal expansion was seen in CD4+ and CD8+ blood T cells by week 6 at 0.1 to 3.0 mg/kg.

The sampling schedule covered blood at baseline, cycle 4 day 1, and cycle 7 day 1. V usage is TRBV30 and J usage is TRBJ1-2; D is ambiguous. This clonotype was obtained from an adult with an advanced solid tumor such as melanoma, head and neck, liver or kidney cancer. The starting material was CD4+ or CD8+ T cells sorted from blood, obtained in a trial of the OX40 agonist ivuxolimab. Written as DNA, the CDR3 is TGTGCCTGGAGTGACCGGTTCTATGGGCAGGACAACTATGGCTACACCTTC. It specifies CAWSDRFYGQDNYGYTF.